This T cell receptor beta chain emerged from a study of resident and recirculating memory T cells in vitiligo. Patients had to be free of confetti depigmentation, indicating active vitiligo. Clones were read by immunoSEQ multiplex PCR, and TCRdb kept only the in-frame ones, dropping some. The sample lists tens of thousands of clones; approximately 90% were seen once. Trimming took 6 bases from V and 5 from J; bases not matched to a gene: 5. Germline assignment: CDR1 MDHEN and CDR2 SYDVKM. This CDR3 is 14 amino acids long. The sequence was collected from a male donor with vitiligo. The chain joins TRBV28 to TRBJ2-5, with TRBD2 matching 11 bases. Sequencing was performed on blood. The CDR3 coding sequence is TGTGCCAGCAGACTAGCGGGGGCGGTGGAGACCCAGTACTTC. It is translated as CASRLAGAVETQYF.